Listed below are T cell receptor beta chains from one sample, sequenced in a study of T cell responses to AZD1222 COVID-19 vaccine. The protocol was immunoSEQ multiplex PCR, while the TCRdb copy is restricted to in-frame clones and leaves out a portion. The sample contains 95,000 to 150,000 clones, 90% of which appear only once. Sequenced material: peripheral blood, taken on day 0 of MenACWY control vaccination. The receptors originated from an adult in good health. Both conserved end residues are part of each CDR3.

CASSTGQGSDGYTF	TRBV27	TRBJ1-2
CASNRGDGNQPQHF	TRBV6-5	TRBJ1-5
CSASFSGTYEQYF	TRBV20-1	TRBJ2-7
CASSARDRAGANVLTF	TRBV28	TRBJ2-6
CSASILAGVPGETQYF	TRBV20-1	TRBJ2-5
CASSSGGEQFF	TRBV7-2	TRBJ2-1
CASRGQGADTGELFF	TRBV10-2	TRBJ2-2
CSASHREYNEQFF	TRBV20-1	TRBJ2-1
CASSQVGTGGSQRNQPQHF	TRBV4-2	TRBJ1-5
CASSFGRAASYNEQFF	TRBV27	TRBJ2-1
CASSEWRETQYF	TRBV2	TRBJ2-5
CASSAGGLATYEQYF	TRBV5-4	TRBJ2-7
CASSMDNQPQHF	TRBV19	TRBJ1-5
CASSLSGGLAGVLDTQYF	TRBV27	TRBJ2-3
CASSQGSNQPQHF	TRBV6-5	TRBJ1-5
CASSLHPAYGYTF	TRBV7-9	TRBJ1-2
CASSSGTEQYF	TRBV28	TRBJ2-7
CASSKRDRGSGNTIYF	TRBV7-8	TRBJ1-3
CASSPGETQYF	TRBV4-2	TRBJ2-5
CASSFVDPWEQYF	TRBV27	TRBJ2-7
CASSEGSGHGYTF	TRBV2	TRBJ1-2
CATSVSSGIHNEQFF	TRBV24-1	TRBJ2-1
CASSLMGAQGNQPQHF	TRBV27	TRBJ1-5
CASVRQDGTGLYGYTF	TRBV28	TRBJ1-2
CASTGPYNSPLHF	TRBV28	TRBJ1-6
CASSQVQGRSEAFF	TRBV14	TRBJ1-1
CSVALGTSGRETYEQYF	TRBV29-1	TRBJ2-7
CASEALGGPLIYEQYF	TRBV28	TRBJ2-7
CASSPGQNYGYTF	TRBV28	TRBJ1-2
CASSLTVGAEQYF	TRBV7-3	TRBJ2-7
CASSFTGVLYEQYF	TRBV28	TRBJ2-7
CASSFDGTRVSEQFF	TRBV7-8	TRBJ2-1
CASSYSRDSAYGYTF	TRBV6-5	TRBJ1-2
CASRKGLDYGEQYF	TRBV28	TRBJ2-7
CASKLGLLKSGNTIYF	TRBV2	TRBJ1-3
CASSLGGTNEKLFF	TRBV18	TRBJ1-4
CASSGEGTEQFF	TRBV28	TRBJ2-1
CASSLEVTQYNEQFF	TRBV5-6	TRBJ2-1
CASSQDGRDYYGYTF	TRBV14	TRBJ1-2
CAWVVAGGTDTQYF	TRBV30	TRBJ2-3
CASEGGVTLGETQYF	TRBV5-1	TRBJ2-5
CASSLTGLDSYEQYF	TRBV28	TRBJ2-7
CASRKTTSGTYEQYF	TRBV27	TRBJ2-7
CASSLADREGEKLFF	TRBV28	TRBJ1-4
CASSQVQGPGELFF	TRBV4-3	TRBJ2-2
CASSEYGGSGYNEQFF	TRBV6-1	TRBJ2-1
CASSMGENYGYTF	TRBV19	TRBJ1-2
CASSSLTGTGNTEAFF	TRBV5-1	TRBJ1-1
CASSFGETQYF	TRBV12-3/TRBV12-4	TRBJ2-5
CASSMPTATNEKLFF	TRBV19	TRBJ1-4
CASSFGRSTEAFF	TRBV9	TRBJ1-1
CASSATGGRIAEAFF	TRBV7-9	TRBJ1-1
CASSNEAGGPPDTQYF	TRBV7-9	TRBJ2-3
CASSIGGHPYEQYF	TRBV19	TRBJ2-7